The 25 T cell receptor beta chains listed next were all sequenced from one sample in a study of blood T cell repertoires in COVID-19 (TCRdb year 2020). The library relied on the immunoSEQ multiplex PCR assay. In TCRdb, the immuneACCESS table is reduced to in-frame sequences with V and J assigned. These tables do not hold every clone; where another copy was compared, an unresolved V gene accounts for under half, and the others remain unexplained. For this sample the table gives over 45,000 clones, of which 87% were detected only once. Clones ranked in the top ten supply 3% to 4% of the sample. Sequenced input: peripheral blood. These receptors were collected from a man between 40 and 49 years old with COVID-19, enrolled during active disease.

The CDR3 region is CASSQDQLGRDISYEQYF. As DNA, the CDR3 is TGCGCCAGCAGCCAAGATCAGCTGGGCAGGGATATCTCCTACGAGCAGTACTTC. The chain uses TRBV4-1 and TRBJ2-7; weak D call: TRBD1 (5 bases). This CDR3 contains 18 residues. V gave up 0 bases and J gave up 0 bases, with 18 bases separating them. Germline lookup yields CDR1 MGHRA and CDR2 YSYEKL.

The chain carries TRBV5-6 and TRBJ2-7; 8 bases line up with TRBD2. V lost 4 bases and J lost 1; bases outside the gene matches: 4. The CDR3 consists of 14 residues. Germline V gives CDR1 SGHDT, CDR2 YYEEEE. DNA for the CDR3: TGTGCCAGCAGCCGGGGACTAGGGTCCTACGAGCAGTACTTC. It translates to CASSRGLGSYEQYF. Full variable domain (rest looked up from reference TRBV5-6 and TRBJ2-7): DAGVTQSPTHLIKTRGQQVTLRCSPKSGHDTVSWYQQALGQGPQFIFQYYEEEERQRGNFPDRFSGHQFPNYSSELNVNALLLGDSALYLCASSRGLGSYEQYFGPGTRLTVT.

The rearrangement links TRBV11-2 to TRBJ1-1; D uncertain. The germline V and J ends were trimmed by 7 bases and 1 base, with 19 bases remaining between them. In germline, CDR1 is SGHAT, CDR2 FQNNGV. The CDR3 runs 16 residues. CDR3 loop: CASTKIRGRENTEAFF. CDR3 sequence (DNA): TGTGCCAGCACCAAAATACGCGGGAGGGAGAACACTGAAGCTTTCTTT.

The V call is TRBV4-1, the J call TRBJ2-3; TRBD2 agrees at 9 bases. There are 17 residues in the CDR3. The germline CDR1 and CDR2 sequences are MGHRA and YSYEKL. Losses at the gene ends were 1 base for V and 0 bases for J; bases not matched to a gene: 5. The DNA of the CDR3 is TGCGCCAGCAGCCAAGGACTTAGCGGGGGAAGCACAGATACGCAGTATTTT. Protein: CASSQGLSGGSTDTQYF.

Only one count was recorded for this clone. V usage is TRBV27 and J usage is TRBJ2-4; 7 nucleotides agree with TRBD1. J gave up 5 bases and V 1 base, and 2 bases lay outside the gene matches. Germline lookup yields CDR1 MNHEY and CDR2 SMNVEV (reference sequence). The CDR3 loop spans 14 amino acids. The CDR3 protein is CASSLLGTENIQYF. In DNA, the CDR3 is TGTGCCAGCAGTTTATTGGGGACAGAAAACATTCAGTACTTC.

V gene TRBV7-9 combines with J gene TRBJ1-1, with 8 bases matching TRBD1. The J segment lost 2 bases and the V segment lost 1 base, leaving 3 bases of the junction unmatched. The CDR3 consists of 15 residues. In germline, CDR1 is SEHNR, CDR2 FQNEAQ (reference sequence). The CDR3 DNA is TGTGCCAGCAGCTTAGTCCAGGGGGCTAACACTGAAGCTTTCTTT. Translating gives CASSLVQGANTEAFF.

The genes are TRBV19 and TRBJ1-3; a possible D gene is TRBD1 (5 bases). V was cut by 3 bases and J by 6 bases, with 18 bases left in between. CDR1 is LNHDA and CDR2 is SQIVND in the germline V gene (reference sequence). CDR3 length: 16 amino acids. The CDR3 DNA reads TGTGCCAGTAGTATCCTGCGGGGGGACTTCATAAACACCATATATTTT. This sequence encodes CASSILRGDFINTIYF.

The genes are TRBV6-5 and TRBJ1-5; D unresolved. The V end lost 5 bases, the J end lost 4 bases, and 9 bases lay between the germline ends. Germline V gene sequence: CDR1 MNHEY, CDR2 SVGAGI. This CDR3 spans 13 amino acids. CDR3 in amino acids: CASSNTVNQPQHF. CDR3 bases: TGTGCCAGCAGTAACACAGTTAATCAGCCCCAGCATTTT.

V and J are TRBV27 and TRBJ2-7; 11 bases match TRBD1. Trimming at V came to 8 bases and at J to 7 bases, leaving 10 bases not matched to a gene. Germline V gives CDR1 MNHEY, CDR2 SMNVEV (reference sequence). There are 14 residues in the CDR3. CDR3 coding DNA: TGTGCCAGCTGGGAAGGACAGGGGGCATGGGAGCAGTACTTC. This translates into CASWEGQGAWEQYF.

The V and J genes are TRBV29-1 and TRBJ2-3; 10 nucleotides agree with TRBD2. This CDR3 has 13 residues. The germline V gene encodes CDR1 SQVTM and CDR2 ANQGSEA. J was trimmed by 6 bases and V by 7 bases; bases with no gene match: 7. Here the CDR3 DNA reads TGCAGCGCCCCTAGCGGGGGCCAGGATACGCAGTATTTT. It is translated as CSAPSGGQDTQYF.

The genes are TRBV30 and TRBJ2-7, with TRBD1 as a possible D gene (5 bases). This CDR3 has 10 residues. The germline V and J ends were trimmed by 7 bases and 7 bases, with 11 bases remaining between them. Germline assignment: CDR1 GTSNPN and CDR2 SVGIG (reference sequence). The CDR3 is CASGRQEQYF. The CDR3 DNA reads TGTGCCTCCGGAAGACAGGAGCAGTACTTC.

The J gene is TRBJ2-4, the V gene TRBV11-3; D ambiguous. V lost 2 bases, J lost 0 bases, and 8 bases lay in between. The germline CDR1 and CDR2 sequences are SGHNT and YENEEA. The CDR3 runs to 15 residues. The chain's CDR3 is CASSLTSLAKNIQYF. The CDR3 DNA reads TGTGCCAGCAGCTTAACGAGCCTAGCCAAAAACATTCAGTACTTC.

The CDR3 loop reads CASSEYGSPLHF. For the CDR3, the DNA is TGTGCCAGCAGTGAATATGGCTCACCCCTCCACTTT. The rearrangement joins TRBV6-1 to TRBJ1-6, with D hard to call. V lost 2 bases and J lost 10, with 6 bases in between. The CDR3 has 12 amino acids. Germline CDR1 and CDR2: MNHNS and SASEGT.

J is TRBJ2-3 and V is TRBV6-2 or TRBV6-3; TRBD2 agrees at 14 bases. Germline CDR1 reads MNHEY; CDR2 reads SVGEGT. The V and J ends lost 4 bases and 4 bases, in that order; junction bases with no gene match: 7. The CDR3 spans 17 residues. CDR3 nucleotides: TGTGCCAGCAGTTCCCCAAGACTAGCGGGAGGGGCAGATACGCAGTATTTT. Translating it yields CASSSPRLAGGADTQYF.

This clone has a handful of counts. This sequence joins TRBV5-1 and TRBJ1-4, with D tentatively TRBD1 (6 bases). V was trimmed by 4 bases and J by 3 bases, leaving 13 bases between them. Germline CDR1 is SGHRS and CDR2 is YFSETQ. There are 15 residues in the CDR3. The CDR3 region is CASSPFGTSNEKLFF. CDR3 nucleotide sequence: TGCGCCAGCAGCCCGTTCGGGACATCTAATGAAAAACTGTTTTTT.

This clone was counted once. The rearrangement uses TRBV21-1 and TRBJ2-5; the table's D call of TRBD1 was not tested on the DNA. TRBV21-1 is termed a pseudogene. This CDR3 region has 13 residues. Written as DNA, the CDR3 is TGTGCCAGCAGCAAAGGACAATTAGAGACCCAGTACTTC. It yields the protein CASSKGQLETQYF.

This clone was detected once. The J gene is TRBJ2-7, the V gene TRBV7-4; D unclear. V was cut by 5 bases and J by 1 base, with 15 bases left in between. From germline, CDR1 is SGHVT and CDR2 SQSDAQ. The CDR3 is 15 amino acids. The CDR3 coding sequence is TGTGCCAGCAGCGTCGAGGAGCCCACATCCTACGAGCAGTACTTC. Its protein is CASSVEEPTSYEQYF.

The genes are TRBV4-1 and TRBJ2-3; D unclear. Trimming shortened V by 1 base and J by 1 base, and 9 bases separated the two germline ends. Germline values: CDR1 MGHRA, CDR2 YSYEKL. The CDR3 is made up of 15 amino acids. The CDR3 protein is CASSQVGLRTDTQYF. Here the CDR3 DNA reads TGCGCCAGCAGCCAAGTGGGCCTCCGCACAGATACGCAGTATTTT.

The J gene is TRBJ1-4, the V gene TRBV2; 8 bases map to TRBD1. This CDR3 is built from 16 residues. Looked up from germline, CDR1 is SNHLY and CDR2 is FYNNEI. Trimming cost V 6 bases and J 2 bases; bases outside gene matches: 8. CDR3: CASRSGGAPTNEKLFF. As DNA, the CDR3 is TGTGCCAGCAGATCAGGGGGCGCCCCCACTAATGAAAAACTGTTTTTT.

This sequence joins TRBV2 and TRBJ2-7; 9 bases map to TRBD1. With V trimmed by 11 bases and J by 5 bases, 10 bases remained unmatched. CDR1 is SNHLY and CDR2 is FYNNEI in the germline V gene. The CDR3 length is 13 residues. Written as DNA, the CDR3 is TGTGCCTGGAACCGAGGGACAGGGAACGAGCAGTACTTC. Amino acid sequence: CAWNRGTGNEQYF.

The chain is built from TRBV5-1 and TRBJ2-1; the D gene is possibly TRBD2 (5 bases). In germline, CDR1 is SGHRS, CDR2 YFSETQ. The length of the CDR3 is 15 residues. Trimming removed 4 bases at V and 7 bases at J, with 18 bases between. The CDR3 region is CASSPPRDGVNEQFF. The CDR3 coding sequence is TGCGCCAGCAGCCCCCCGAGGGATGGTGTGAATGAGCAGTTCTTC.

The V gene is TRBV7-9, the J gene TRBJ1-2; D is unresolved. This CDR3 contains 13 residues. The V gene's germline CDR1 is SEHNR and CDR2 FQNEAQ (reference sequence). V gave up 5 bases and J gave up 5 bases, with 12 bases separating them. Here the CDR3 reads CASSRDNSYGYTF. CDR3 DNA: TGTGCCAGCAGCCGAGACAATTCTTATGGCTACACCTTC.

This chain links TRBV7-2 with TRBJ2-3, with TRBD2 matching 9 bases. The CDR3 runs to 16 residues. The germline CDR1 and CDR2 sequences are SGHTA and FQGNSA. With 3 bases clipped from V and 0 bases from J, the junction kept 4 bases outside the gene matches. CDR3 amino acids: CASSLGLAWSTDTQYF. CDR3 bases: TGTGCCAGCAGCTTGGGACTAGCTTGGAGCACAGATACGCAGTATTTT. The variable domain in full, with the rest retrieved from reference TRBV7-2 and TRBJ2-3, is GAGVSQSPSNKVTEKGKDVELRCDPISGHTALYWYRQSLGQGLEFLIYFQGNSAPDKSGLPSDRFSAERTGGSVSTLTIQRTQQEDSAVYLCASSLGLAWSTDTQYFGPGTRLTVL.

The gene calls are TRBV12-3 or TRBV12-4 and TRBJ2-7, with D uncertain. V gave up 1 base and J gave up 2 bases, with 6 bases separating them. The CDR3 sequence is 13 residues long. The DNA of the CDR3 is TGTGCCAGCAGTTTAGACTTACCCTACGAGCAGTACTTC. Amino acids: CASSLDLPYEQYF.

The gene calls are TRBV3-1 (or the pseudogene TRBV3-2) and TRBJ2-7; 7 bases fit TRBD1. Per germline, CDR1 LGHDT and CDR2 YNNKEL (reference sequence). The CDR3 runs to 13 residues. The V segment lost 1 base and the J segment 6 bases; nucleotides outside the gene matches: 3. This chain's CDR3 is CASSQARTGEQYF. CDR3 in DNA: TGTGCCAGCAGCCAAGCCCGGACAGGCGAGCAGTACTTC.